A single sample is the source of the 18 T cell receptor beta chains below, sequenced in a study of OX40 agonist ivuxolimab in advanced cancers. The table came from immunoSEQ multiplex PCR; TCRdb's copy has only in-frame clones and leaves some out. The sample holds 30,000 to 45,000 clones, around 86% seen once. The sample was CD4+ or CD8+ T cells sorted from blood, taken in a trial of the OX40 agonist ivuxolimab. The receptors were sampled from an adult with an advanced solid tumor such as melanoma, head and neck, liver or kidney cancer.

This chain joins TRBV7-2 and TRBJ1-1; 7 positions match TRBD1. J lost 0 bases, V lost 8 bases, and 12 bases had no gene match. Germline-derived CDR1 and CDR2 are SGHTA and FQGNSA. The CDR3 consists of 16 residues. CDR3 sequence reads: CASRPGTAILNTEAFF. The CDR3 DNA sequence: TGTGCCAGCCGACCAGGGACAGCGATTTTGAACACTGAAGCTTTCTTT.

V gene TRBV7-3 combines with J gene TRBJ2-3, with 13 bases matching TRBD2. Losses at the gene ends were 5 bases for V and 1 base for J; bases not matched to a gene: 3. The germline V gene has CDR1 SGHTA and CDR2 FQGTGA. The CDR3 length is 16 residues. The CDR3, as DNA: TGTGCCAGCAGCACCGGACTAGCGGGGGGCACAGATACGCAGTATTTT. Translated, it gives CASSTGLAGGTDTQYF.

This sequence joins TRBV7-9 and TRBJ1-1; a possible D gene is TRBD1 (5 bases). The CDR3 runs to 18 residues. CDR1 and CDR2 (germline): SEHNR, FQNEAQ (reference sequence). V was trimmed by 1 base and J by 4 bases, leaving 22 bases between them. This chain's CDR3 is CASSLVRGTGRDITEAFF. CDR3 DNA: TGTGCCAGCAGCTTAGTTCGGGGGACGGGGAGGGATATCACTGAAGCTTTCTTT.

V gene TRBV4-2 combines with J gene TRBJ1-6; D gene ambiguous. The CDR3 is 16 amino acids. V was cut by 0 bases and J by 9 bases, with 15 bases left in between. CDR1 is LGHNA, CDR2 YNFKEQ, per germline. The CDR3 DNA sequence: TGTGCCAGCAGCCAAGAGCCTCAGGAGCCGGGTTCACCCCTCCACTTT. Protein product: CASSQEPQEPGSPLHF.

The chain is built from TRBV19 and TRBJ1-4, with D perhaps TRBD1 (5 bases). V was clipped by 7 bases and J by 2 bases, with 14 bases between them. The CDR3 is made up of 15 amino acids. Germline V gene data show CDR1 as LNHDA and CDR2 as SQIVND (reference sequence). CDR3 DNA sequence: TGTGCCAGTACTAACCTCGGGGGGACTAATGAAAAACTGTTTTTT. Its protein is CASTNLGGTNEKLFF.

CDR3 region: CASSPLGRGTRGEAFF. The CDR3 nucleotides read TGTGCCAGCTCACCACTGGGGAGGGGGACTAGGGGTGAAGCTTTCTTT. This chain joins TRBV18 and TRBJ1-1; possible D gene TRBD1, 6 bases. The CDR3 runs to 16 residues. Germline V gene data show CDR1 as KGHSH and CDR2 as LQKENI. V was pared by 1 base and J by 7 bases, with 19 bases between.

The V gene is TRBV6-5, the J gene TRBJ1-6; D gene ambiguous. The CDR3 is 12 residues long. V lost 7 bases and J lost 6, with 7 bases in between. Per the germline V gene, CDR1 is MNHEY and CDR2 is SVGAGI. CDR3 loop: CASNFLNSPLHF. The CDR3 region has the DNA TGTGCCAGCAACTTCCTTAATTCACCCCTCCACTTT.

This chain links TRBV30 with TRBJ1-6; 7 bases align to TRBD1. Germline lookup yields CDR1 GTSNPN and CDR2 SVGIG (reference sequence). V lost 2 bases, J lost 4 bases, and 8 bases stayed unmatched. The CDR3 covers 16 residues. Written as DNA, the CDR3 is TGTGCCTGGAGTACCCGGACAGGCGGGTATAATTCACCCCTCCACTTT. This codes for CAWSTRTGGYNSPLHF.

The CDR3 spells CASSVEGRTTYGYTF. In DNA, the CDR3 is TGTGCCAGCAGCGTAGAAGGACGAACCACTTATGGCTACACCTTC. The V call is TRBV9, the J call TRBJ1-2, with D unresolved. From germline, CDR1 is SGDLS and CDR2 YYNGEE. The CDR3 extends over 15 amino acids. Trimming left V 0 bases short and J 5 bases short, with 14 bases between.

The chain couples TRBV5-4 to TRBJ1-2; TRBD1 matches at 8 bases. Germline V gives CDR1 SGHNT, CDR2 YYREEE (reference sequence). The trim removed 3 bases at V and 5 bases at J, leaving 12 bases unmatched. The CDR3 extends over 16 amino acids. CDR3 amino acids: CASSWEGDRRGYGYTF. The CDR3 DNA sequence: TGTGCCAGCAGCTGGGAGGGGGACAGGCGTGGTTATGGCTACACCTTC.

The rearrangement links TRBV5-4 to TRBJ1-1, with TRBD1 matching 8 bases. This CDR3 is built from 15 residues. Germline V gene lookup returns CDR1 SGHNT and CDR2 YYREEE (reference sequence). Trimming removed 0 bases from V and 2 bases from J; junction bases left unmatched: 3. The CDR3 DNA sequence: TGTGCCAGCAGCTTGGGGACAGGGTTTAACACTGAAGCTTTCTTT. It encodes CASSLGTGFNTEAFF.

V and J are TRBV2 and TRBJ1-6, with 8 bases aligning to TRBD1. The CDR3 extends over 14 amino acids. Germline lookup yields CDR1 SNHLY and CDR2 FYNNEI. V was clipped by 7 bases and J by 7 bases; unmatched bases: 6. DNA for the CDR3: TGTGCCAGCAAGGGACAGGTGGAAAATTCACCCCTCCACTTT. Protein product: CASKGQVENSPLHF.

The chain employs TRBV6-6 and TRBJ1-6; 7 bases line up with TRBD1. The length of the CDR3 is 14 residues. V lost 6 bases and J lost 10; bases outside the gene matches: 9. Per germline, CDR1 MNHNY and CDR2 SVGAGI (reference sequence). CDR3 protein: CASSTDREQSPLHF. CDR3 in DNA: TGTGCCAGCAGCACCGACAGGGAACAATCACCCCTCCACTTT.

The chain uses TRBV7-9 and TRBJ2-3, with D possibly matching TRBD2 (5 bases). Germline V CDR1 and CDR2: SEHNR, FQNEAQ (reference sequence). Trimming shortened V by 3 bases and J by 0 bases, and 16 bases separated the two germline ends. The CDR3 extends over 17 amino acids. The CDR3: CASSFHSGVPSTDTQYF. The CDR3 DNA sequence: TGTGCCAGCAGCTTCCACAGCGGAGTACCTAGCACAGATACGCAGTATTTT.

This clone was seen just once. V usage is TRBV19 and J usage is TRBJ2-2; no definite D call. This CDR3 has 13 residues. Deletions cut 6 bases from V and 6 bases from J, with 11 bases between. Germline V gene lookup returns CDR1 LNHDA and CDR2 SQIVND (reference sequence). The CDR3 loop is CASSTTDAGELFF. The CDR3 nucleotides are TGTGCCAGTAGCACGACCGACGCCGGGGAGCTGTTTTTT.

This sequence joins TRBV7-3 and TRBJ2-5; TRBD2 agrees at 11 bases. The length of the CDR3 is 14 residues. CDR1 and CDR2 from the germline V gene are SGHTA and FQGTGA. J was trimmed by 7 bases and V by 5 bases; bases with no gene match: 6. The CDR3 DNA reads as TGTGCCAGCAGCCGTAGCGGGGGGGCCGGGACCCAGTACTTC. This sequence encodes CASSRSGGAGTQYF.

The CDR3 sequence is CASSLFGPQHF. CDR3 DNA sequence: TGTGCCAGCAGTTTGTTCGGGCCCCAGCATTTT. The rearrangement uses TRBV28 and TRBJ1-5; D remains unclear. The V gene's germline CDR1 is MDHEN and CDR2 SYDVKM. The CDR3 covers 11 residues. The V gene lost 3 bases and the J gene lost 9 bases, with 6 bases spanning the gap.

The chain recombines TRBV11-1 with TRBJ1-6; D is unclear. The CDR3 contains 14 residues. Trimming shortened V by 3 bases and J by 10 bases, and 13 bases separated the two germline ends. Germline lookup yields CDR1 SGHAT and CDR2 FQDESV (reference sequence). CDR3 sequence reads: CASSFGEPLSPLHF. The CDR3 nucleotides are TGTGCCAGCAGCTTCGGAGAGCCCCTATCACCCCTCCACTTT. Variable domain in full (rest from reference TRBV11-1 and TRBJ1-6): EAEVAQSPRYKITEKSQAVAFWCDPISGHATLYWYRQILGQGPELLVQFQDESVVDDSQLPKDRFSAERLKGVDSTLKIQPAELGDSAMYLCASSFGEPLSPLHFGNGTRLTVT.